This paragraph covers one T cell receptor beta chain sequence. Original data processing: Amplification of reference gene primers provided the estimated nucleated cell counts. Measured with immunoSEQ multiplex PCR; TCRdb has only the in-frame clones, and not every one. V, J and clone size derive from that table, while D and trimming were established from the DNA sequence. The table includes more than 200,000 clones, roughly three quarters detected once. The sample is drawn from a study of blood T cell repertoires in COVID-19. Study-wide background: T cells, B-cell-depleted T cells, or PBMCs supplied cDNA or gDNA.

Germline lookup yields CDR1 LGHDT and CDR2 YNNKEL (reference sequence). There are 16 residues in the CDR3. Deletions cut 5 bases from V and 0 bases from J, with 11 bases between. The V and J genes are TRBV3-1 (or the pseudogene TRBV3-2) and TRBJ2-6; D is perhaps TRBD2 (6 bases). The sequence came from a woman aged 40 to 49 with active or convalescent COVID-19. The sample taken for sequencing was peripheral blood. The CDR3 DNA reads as TGTGCCAGCAGCGGGACGGGAGTCTCTGGGGCCAACGTCCTGACTTTC. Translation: CASSGTGVSGANVLTF.